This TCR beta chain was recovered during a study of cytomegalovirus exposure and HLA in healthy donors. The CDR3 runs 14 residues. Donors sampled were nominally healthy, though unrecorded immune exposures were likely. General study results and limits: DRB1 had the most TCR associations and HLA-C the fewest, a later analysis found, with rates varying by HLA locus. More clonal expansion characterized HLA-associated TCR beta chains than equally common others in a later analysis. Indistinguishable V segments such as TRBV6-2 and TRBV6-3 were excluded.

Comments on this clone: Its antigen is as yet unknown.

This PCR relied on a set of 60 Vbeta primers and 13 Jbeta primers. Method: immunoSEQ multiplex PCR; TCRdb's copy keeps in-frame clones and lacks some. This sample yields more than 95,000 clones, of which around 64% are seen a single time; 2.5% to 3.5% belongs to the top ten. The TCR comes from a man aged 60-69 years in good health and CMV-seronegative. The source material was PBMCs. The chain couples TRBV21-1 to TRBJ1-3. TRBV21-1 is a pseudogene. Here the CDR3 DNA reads TGTGCCAGCACCAAAAAGGCTAGTGGAAACACCATATATTTT. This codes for CASTKKASGNTIYF.